The T cell receptor beta chain under discussion was sequenced for a study of cytomegalovirus exposure and HLA in healthy donors. CDR3 length: 14 amino acids. Germline V gene sequence: CDR1 MNHEY, CDR2 SVGAGI. V lost 6 bases and J lost 3; bases outside the gene matches: 4. The study ran its PCR with 60 Vbeta and 13 Jbeta primers. TCRdb's table, derived via immunoSEQ multiplex PCR, lists solely in-frame clones and lacks some. The repertoire consists of approximately 110,000 clones, with more than 60% occurring once and the leading ten covering around 4%. This clone has more than one count but fewer than ten. The target antigen is unknown. Study-level points and caveats: Information on immune exposure was restricted to one variable (CMV serostatus). There were some V segments, including TRBV6-2 and TRBV6-3, excluded as indistinguishable.

The rearrangement links TRBV6-5 to TRBJ1-2; 10 positions match TRBD1. The origin of this receptor is a woman between 40 and 55 years old in good health and CMV-seronegative. The source material was PBMCs. CDR3 loop: CASRRQGADYGYTF. For the CDR3, the DNA is TGTGCCAGCAGACGACAGGGGGCAGACTATGGCTACACCTTC.